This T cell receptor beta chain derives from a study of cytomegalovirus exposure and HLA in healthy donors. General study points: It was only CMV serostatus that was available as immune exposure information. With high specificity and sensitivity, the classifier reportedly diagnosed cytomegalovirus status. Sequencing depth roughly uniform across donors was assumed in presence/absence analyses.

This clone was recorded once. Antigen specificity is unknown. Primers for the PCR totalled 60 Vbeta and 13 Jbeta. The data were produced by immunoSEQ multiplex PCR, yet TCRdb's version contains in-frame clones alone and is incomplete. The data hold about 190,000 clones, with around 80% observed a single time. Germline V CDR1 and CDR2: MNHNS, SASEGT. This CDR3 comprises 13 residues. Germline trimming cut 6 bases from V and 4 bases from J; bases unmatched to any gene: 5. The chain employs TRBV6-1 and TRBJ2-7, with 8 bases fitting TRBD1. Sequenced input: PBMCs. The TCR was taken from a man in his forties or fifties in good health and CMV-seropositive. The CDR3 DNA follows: TGTGCCAGCAGGGGCCAGGGGGCGTACGAGCAGTACTTC. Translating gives CASRGQGAYEQYF.